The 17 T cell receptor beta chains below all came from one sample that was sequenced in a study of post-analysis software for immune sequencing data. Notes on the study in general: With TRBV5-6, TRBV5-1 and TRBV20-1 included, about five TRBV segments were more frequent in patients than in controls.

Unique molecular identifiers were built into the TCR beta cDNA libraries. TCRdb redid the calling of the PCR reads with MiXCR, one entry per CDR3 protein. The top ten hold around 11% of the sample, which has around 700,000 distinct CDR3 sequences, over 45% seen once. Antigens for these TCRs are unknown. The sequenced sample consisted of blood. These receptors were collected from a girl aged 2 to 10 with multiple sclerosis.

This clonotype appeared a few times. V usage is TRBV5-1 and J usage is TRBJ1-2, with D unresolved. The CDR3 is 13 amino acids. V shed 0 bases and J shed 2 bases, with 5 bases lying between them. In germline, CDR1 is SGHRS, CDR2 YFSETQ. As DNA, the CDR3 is TGCGCCAGCAGCTTGGAGGACAACTATGGCTACACCTTC. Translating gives CASSLEDNYGYTF.

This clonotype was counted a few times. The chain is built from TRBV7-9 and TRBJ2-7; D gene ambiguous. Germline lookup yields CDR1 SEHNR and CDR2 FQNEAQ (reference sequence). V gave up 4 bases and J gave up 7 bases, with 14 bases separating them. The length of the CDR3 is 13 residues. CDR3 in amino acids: CASSSDSVGEQYF. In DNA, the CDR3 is TGTGCCAGCAGCTCAGACTCCGTTGGAGAGCAGTACTTC.

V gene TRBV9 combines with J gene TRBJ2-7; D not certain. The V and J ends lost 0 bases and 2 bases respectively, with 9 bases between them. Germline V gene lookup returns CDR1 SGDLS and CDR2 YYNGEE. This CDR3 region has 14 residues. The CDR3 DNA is TGTGCCAGCAGCGTAGGGACGGGCCCCTACGAGCAGTACTTC. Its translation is CASSVGTGPYEQYF.

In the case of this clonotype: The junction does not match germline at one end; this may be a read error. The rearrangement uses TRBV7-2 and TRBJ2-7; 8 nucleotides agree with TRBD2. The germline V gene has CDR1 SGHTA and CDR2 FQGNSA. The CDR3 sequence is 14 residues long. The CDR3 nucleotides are TGTGCCGGCAGCCGGACTAGCCGTACCTACGAGCAGTACTTC. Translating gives CAGSRTSRTYEQYF.

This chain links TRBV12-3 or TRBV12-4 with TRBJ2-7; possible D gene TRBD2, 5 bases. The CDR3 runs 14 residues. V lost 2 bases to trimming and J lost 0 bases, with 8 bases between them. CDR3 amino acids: CASSLRELSYEQYF. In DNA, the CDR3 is TGTGCCAGCAGTTTAAGGGAGCTCTCCTACGAGCAGTACTTC.

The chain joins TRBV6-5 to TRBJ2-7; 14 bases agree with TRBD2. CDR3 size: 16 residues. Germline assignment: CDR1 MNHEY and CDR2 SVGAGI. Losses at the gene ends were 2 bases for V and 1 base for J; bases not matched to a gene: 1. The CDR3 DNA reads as TGTGCCAGCAGTTACGGACTAGCGGGGGGATCCTACGAGCAGTACTTC. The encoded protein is CASSYGLAGGSYEQYF.

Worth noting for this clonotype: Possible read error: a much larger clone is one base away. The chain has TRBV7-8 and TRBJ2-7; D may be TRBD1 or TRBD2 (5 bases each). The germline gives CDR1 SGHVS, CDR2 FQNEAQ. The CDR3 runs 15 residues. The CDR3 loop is CVSSLGAGSSYEQYF. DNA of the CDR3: TGTGTCAGCAGCTTAGGGGCGGGTAGCTCCTACGAGCAGTACTTC.

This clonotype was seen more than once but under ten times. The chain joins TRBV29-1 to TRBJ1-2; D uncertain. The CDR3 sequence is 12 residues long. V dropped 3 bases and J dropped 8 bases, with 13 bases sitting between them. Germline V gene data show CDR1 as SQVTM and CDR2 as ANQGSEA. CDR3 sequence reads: CSVDSAGTGYTF. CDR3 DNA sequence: TGCAGCGTTGATTCGGCAGGAACCGGCTACACCTTC. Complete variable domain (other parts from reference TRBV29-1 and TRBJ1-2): SAVISQKPSRDICQRGTSLTIQCQVDSQVTMMFWYRQQPGQSLTLIATANQGSEATYESGFVIDKFPISRPNLTFSTLTVSNMSPEDSSIYLCSVDSAGTGYTFGSGTRLTVV.

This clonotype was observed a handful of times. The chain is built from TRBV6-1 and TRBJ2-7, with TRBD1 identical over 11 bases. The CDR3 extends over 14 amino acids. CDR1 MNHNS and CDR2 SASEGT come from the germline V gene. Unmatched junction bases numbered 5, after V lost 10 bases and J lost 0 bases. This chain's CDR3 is CATEGQGGSYEQYF. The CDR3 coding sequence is TGTGCCACCGAGGGACAGGGGGGCTCCTACGAGCAGTACTTC.

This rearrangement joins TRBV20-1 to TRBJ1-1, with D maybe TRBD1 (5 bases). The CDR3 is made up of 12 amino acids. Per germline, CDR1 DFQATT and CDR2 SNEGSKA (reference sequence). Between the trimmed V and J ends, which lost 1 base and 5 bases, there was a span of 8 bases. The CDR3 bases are TGCAGTGCTAGAGTAGGGGTGACTGAAGCTTTCTTT. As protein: CSARVGVTEAFF.

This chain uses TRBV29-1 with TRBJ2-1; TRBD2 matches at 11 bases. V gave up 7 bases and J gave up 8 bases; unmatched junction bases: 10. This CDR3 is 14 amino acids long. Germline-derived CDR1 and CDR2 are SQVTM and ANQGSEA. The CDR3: CSAILAGGPYEQFF. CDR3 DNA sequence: TGCAGCGCTATCTTAGCGGGGGGGCCCTATGAGCAGTTCTTC.

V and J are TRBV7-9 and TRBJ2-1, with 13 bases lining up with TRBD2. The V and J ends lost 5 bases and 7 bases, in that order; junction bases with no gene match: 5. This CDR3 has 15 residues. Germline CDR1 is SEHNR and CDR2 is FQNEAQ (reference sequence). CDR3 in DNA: TGTGCCAGCAGCGTGGGACTAGCGGGGCCGAATGAGCAGTTCTTC. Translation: CASSVGLAGPNEQFF.

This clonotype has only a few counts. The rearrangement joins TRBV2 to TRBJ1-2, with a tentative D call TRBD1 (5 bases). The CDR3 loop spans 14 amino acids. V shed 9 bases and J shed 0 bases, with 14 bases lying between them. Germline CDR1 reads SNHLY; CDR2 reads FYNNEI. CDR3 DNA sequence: TGTGCCAGTAAACAGGAATTAGCTAACTATGGCTACACCTTC. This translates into CASKQELANYGYTF. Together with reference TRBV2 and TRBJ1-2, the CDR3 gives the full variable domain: EPEVTQTPSHQVTQMGQEVILRCVPISNHLYFYWYRQILGQKVEFLVSFYNNEISEKSEIFDDQFSVERPDGSNFTLKIRSTKLEDSAMYFCASKQELANYGYTFGSGTRLTVV.

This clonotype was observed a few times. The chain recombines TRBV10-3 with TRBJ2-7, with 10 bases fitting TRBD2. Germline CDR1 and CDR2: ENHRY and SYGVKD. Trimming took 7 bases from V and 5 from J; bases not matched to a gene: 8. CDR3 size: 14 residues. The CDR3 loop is CAITSSGSVDEQYF. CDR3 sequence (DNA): TGTGCCATCACGTCTAGCGGGAGTGTCGACGAGCAGTACTTC.

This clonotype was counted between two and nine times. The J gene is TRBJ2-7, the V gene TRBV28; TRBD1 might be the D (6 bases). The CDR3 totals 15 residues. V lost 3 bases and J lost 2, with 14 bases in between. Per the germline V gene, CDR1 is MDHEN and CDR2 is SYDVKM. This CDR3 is CASSLGHTIAYEQYF. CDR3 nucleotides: TGTGCCAGCAGTTTGGGACACACGATCGCCTACGAGCAGTACTTC.

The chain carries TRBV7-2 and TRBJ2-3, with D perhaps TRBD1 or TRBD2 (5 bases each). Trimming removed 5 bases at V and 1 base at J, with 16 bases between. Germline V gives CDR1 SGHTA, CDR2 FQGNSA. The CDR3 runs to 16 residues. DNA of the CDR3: TGTGCCAGCAGCCGAGACGGGGTGGGGGGCACAGATACGCAGTATTTT. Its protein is CASSRDGVGGTDTQYF.

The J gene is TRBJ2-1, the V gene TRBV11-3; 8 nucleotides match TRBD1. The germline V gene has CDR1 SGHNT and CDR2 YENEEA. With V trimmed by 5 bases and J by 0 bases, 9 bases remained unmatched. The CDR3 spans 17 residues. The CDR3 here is CASSLGSDRGSYNEQFF. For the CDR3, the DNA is TGTGCCAGCAGCCTTGGATCCGACAGGGGCTCCTACAATGAGCAGTTCTTC.